This entry describes one T cell receptor beta chain. This clonotype has only a few counts. The antigen it recognizes is unknown. Nothing much larger sits one base from this clone, and base qualities are not available. Receptor libraries were prepared by 5' RACE. Sequencer: Illumina HiSeq 2500. A second PCR of roughly 7 to 11 cycles was performed with a sample-barcoded 5' primer and a J-beta primer mix. A template-switch 5' adaptor carrying 12 random nucleotides introduced a unique molecular identifier onto each TCR beta cDNA molecule. Each sample yielded at least 3 million CDR3-containing paired-end reads. First-strand cDNA synthesis was performed from all RNA using the Mint cDNA synthesis kit, with priming by a TRBC-specific oligonucleotide. Following uracil-DNA glycosylase treatment, all cDNA underwent a first 18-cycle PCR with the universal primers M1SS and BC2_uni_R. Under the source paper's analysis protocol: For normalization, 1 million high-quality reads were randomly selected from each sample, with every read carrying a distinct molecular identifier. Instead of being binned into consensus sequences, reads that shared molecular identifiers were thrown out. MiTCR, run with a Q25 quality threshold and the strictest error-elimination algorithm, handled CDR3 identification, clonotype clustering and error correction. A nonparametric unseen species model with Euler transformation was used to estimate lower-bound total TCR beta diversity. TCRdb reanalyzed the raw reads on its own, using fastp at Q25 for trimming and MiXCR for clone calling, and kept in-frame beta chains. Under each unique CDR3 protein, matching rows form one entry showing the most common genes and DNA. The V and J calls here are based on TCRdb, not the publication. The sample table contains more than 700,000 distinct CDR3 sequences; only one count was recorded for roughly 46% of them. The ten largest clones represent 15% to 20% of the sample.

The data were taken from a study of blood T cells in healthy people across ages (dated by TCRdb to the mid-2010s). In terms of the full investigation: In model experiments, roughly one uniquely barcoded TCR beta cDNA molecule per two T cells was captured by template switching. To avoid experimental bias, donors of different ages were spread randomly across the sequencing lanes. Using deep sequencing normalized with unique cDNA molecular identifiers, the study measured how TCR beta repertoire diversity changes with age. Four age groups were formed from the donors: young (average 16 years), middle-aged (approximately 41), aged (more than 55) and long-lived (more than 75). Two additional independent replicas of 1 million unique cDNA reads from the same blood draw were analyzed for two donors (one aged 18 to 30 and one aged 80 or older).

V is pruned by 4 bases and J by 8 bases, leaving 7 bases of the junction without a gene match. The cysteine opens and the phenylalanine closes a CDR3 of 14 amino acids. Only the CDR3 DNA is retained, 42 bases long and in frame from the first base. From the germline V gene, CDR1 is SGHAT and CDR2 is FQNNGV. The roughly 38 donors, aged roughly 6 to 90 years, were systemically healthy Caucasian individuals from Russia. Each donor gave approximately 10 milliliters of peripheral blood, collected into EDTA-treated Vacutainer tubes. Ficoll-Paque density-gradient centrifugation was used to isolate PBMCs, with at least 7 million per sample. Total RNA, at least 6 micrograms per sample, was extracted from PBMCs with Trizol reagent. Naive CD45RAhigh/CD27high T cell percentages were measured by flow cytometry on a PBMC aliquot from every donor. What the research found in general, with its limitations: Donor CMV infection status was unknown, potentially confounding age-related changes in expanded clonotypes. The percentage of naive T cells measured by flow cytometry correlated strongly with observed TCR beta diversity. As age increased, observed TCR beta diversity per million T cells dropped in a roughly linear way, and a significant reduction was already evident by age about 40. Because profiling used bulk unsorted PBMCs, naive and antigen-experienced compartments could not be compared conclusively. Compared with the aged group, the long-lived group had more naive CD4+ T cells, fewer expanded clones and increased TCR diversity, a pattern suggesting age selection. Estimates of total diversity from one million sequenced T cells were regarded as lower bounds and underestimates.

The receptor's source is a man older than 75 in good health. Sequenced material: blood. The V and J segments used are TRBV11-2 and TRBJ1-2; 10 bases in between match TRBD1. The CDR3 amino acid sequence is: CASSYGGTGAGYTF. Here is the DNA: TGTGCCAGCAGCTATGGAGGGACAGGGGCAGGCTACACCTTC.